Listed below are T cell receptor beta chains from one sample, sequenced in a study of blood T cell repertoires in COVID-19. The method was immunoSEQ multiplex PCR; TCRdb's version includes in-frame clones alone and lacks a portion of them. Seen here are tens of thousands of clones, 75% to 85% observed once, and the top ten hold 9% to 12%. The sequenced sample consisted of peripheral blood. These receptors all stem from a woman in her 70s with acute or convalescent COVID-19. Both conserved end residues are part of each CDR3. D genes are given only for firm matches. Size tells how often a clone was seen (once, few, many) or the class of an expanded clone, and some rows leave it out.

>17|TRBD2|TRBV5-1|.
CASSSGLAGGEAETQYF
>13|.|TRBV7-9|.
CASSGVGAWEQYF
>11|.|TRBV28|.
CASSLPGGYTF
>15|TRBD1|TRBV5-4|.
CASMPGGYATGELFF
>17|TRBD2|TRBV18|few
CASSPRISGGNTGELFF
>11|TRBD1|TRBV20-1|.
CSADTGGEQYF
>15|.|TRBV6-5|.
CASSYGGSENTEAFF
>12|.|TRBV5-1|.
CASSLDGNEQFF
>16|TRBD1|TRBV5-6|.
CASSSGDSLMNTEAFF
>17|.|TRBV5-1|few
CASSSQPGLSPSDEQYF
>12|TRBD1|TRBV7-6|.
CASSSTGNEQYF
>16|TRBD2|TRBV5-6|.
CASSAGTSLSYNEQFF
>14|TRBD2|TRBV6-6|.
CASRRAGDTGELFF
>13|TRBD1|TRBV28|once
CATQDRGVQPQHF
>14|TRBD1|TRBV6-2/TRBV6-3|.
CASSLQGAGNEQFF
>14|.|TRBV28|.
CASSSRGRSTEAFF
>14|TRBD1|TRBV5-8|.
CASSRGQGRYEQYF
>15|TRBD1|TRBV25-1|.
CASSSGGSGANVLTF
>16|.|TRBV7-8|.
CASSPVVSASSYEQYF
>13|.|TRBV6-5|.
CASSIRGRTEAFF
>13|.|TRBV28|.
CASREGFDGKLFF
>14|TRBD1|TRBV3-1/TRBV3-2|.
CASGGRGTGNTIYF
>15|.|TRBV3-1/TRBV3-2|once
CASSQGGEGRQPQHF
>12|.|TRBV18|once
CASSFLGPEQYF
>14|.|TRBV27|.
CASSLISGNTEAFF
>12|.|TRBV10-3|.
CATSGNSYGYTF
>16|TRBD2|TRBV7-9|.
CASSSLAGDITDTQYF
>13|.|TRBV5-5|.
CASSLGQNQPQHF
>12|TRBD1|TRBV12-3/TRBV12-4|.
CASSRTGRGYTF
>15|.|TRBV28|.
CASSLQEGRSYGYTF
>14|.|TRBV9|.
CASSPNLGGEKLFF
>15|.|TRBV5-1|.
CASSLGTAISYEQYF
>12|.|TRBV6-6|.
CASSYRLDEQYF
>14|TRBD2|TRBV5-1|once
CASSSSGGEETQYF
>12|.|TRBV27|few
CASSFGGETQYF
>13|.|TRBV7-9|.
CASSPMTSYEQYF
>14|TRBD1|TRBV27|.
CASRTGVNTGELFF
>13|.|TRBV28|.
CASSRPPGYEQYF
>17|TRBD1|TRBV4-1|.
CASSQDHRGLSGNTIYF
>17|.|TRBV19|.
CASSQERGLRSYNEQFF
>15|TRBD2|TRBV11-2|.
CASSTTSGRIETQYF
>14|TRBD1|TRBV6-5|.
CASSYGGQGTEAFF
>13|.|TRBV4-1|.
CASSQGGWTEAFF
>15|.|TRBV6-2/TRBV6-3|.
CASSLTREPRGELFF
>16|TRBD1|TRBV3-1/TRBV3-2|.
CASSQARDRGSYGYTF
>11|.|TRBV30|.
CASHLNTEAFF
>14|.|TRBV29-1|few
CSVPRGITNYGYTF
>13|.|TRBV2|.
CASSLTDNYGYTF
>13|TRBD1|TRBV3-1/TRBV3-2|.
CASRDRGTYEQYF
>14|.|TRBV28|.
CASSLSPGAYEQYF